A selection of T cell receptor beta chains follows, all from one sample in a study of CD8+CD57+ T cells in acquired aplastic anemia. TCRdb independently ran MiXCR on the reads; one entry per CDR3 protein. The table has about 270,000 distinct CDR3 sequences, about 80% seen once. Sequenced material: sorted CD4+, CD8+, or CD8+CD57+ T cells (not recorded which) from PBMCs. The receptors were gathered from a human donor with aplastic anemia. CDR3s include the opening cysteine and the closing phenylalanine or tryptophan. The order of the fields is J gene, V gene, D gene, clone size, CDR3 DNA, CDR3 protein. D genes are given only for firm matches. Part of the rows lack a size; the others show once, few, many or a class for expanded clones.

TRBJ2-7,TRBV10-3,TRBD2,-,TGTGCCATCAGTGAGAGGGGGACTAGCGGGAGTTCAGAGCAGTACTTC,CAISERGTSGSSEQYF
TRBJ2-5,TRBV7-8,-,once,TGTGCCGTTCGTGGAGCGGCAGAGACCGAGTACTTC,CAVRGAAETEYF
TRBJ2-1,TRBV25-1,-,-,TGTGCCAGCAGTGAATTAGGGGGAGTTGGGGGTGAGCAGTTCTTC,CASSELGGVGGEQFF
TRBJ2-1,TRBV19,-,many,TGTGCCAGTAGTCTAACTAGGGGGAAAAATGAGCAGTTCTTC,CASSLTRGKNEQFF
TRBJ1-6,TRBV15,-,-,TGTGCCAGCAGCACACAGGGTCATAATTCGCCCCACCACTTT,CASSTQGHNSPHHF
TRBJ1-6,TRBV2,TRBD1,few,TGTGCCAGCAGGCCGACAGGGAACAATAATTCACCCCTCCACTTT,CASRPTGNNNSPLHF
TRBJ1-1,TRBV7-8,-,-,TGTGCCAGCAGCTTGACTAGCGGGAGCGGAGATAAGCAGTTCTTT,CASSLTSGSGDKQFF
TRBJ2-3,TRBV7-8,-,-,TGTGCCAGCAGCTTTAATCCAGACGCGACAGCCATGCACTATTTT,CASSFNPDATAMHYF
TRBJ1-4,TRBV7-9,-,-,TGTGCCAGCAGCTTACTCTCAACTAATGAAAAACTGTTAAAACTGTTTTTT,CASSLLSTNEKLLKLFF
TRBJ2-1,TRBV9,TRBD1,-,TGTGCCAGCAGCGTAGGGGGACAGAGCACAGGGGGGAATGAGCAGTTCTTC,CASSVGGQSTGGNEQFF
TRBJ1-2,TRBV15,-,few,TGTGCCACCAGCGGCCGGGAAGGGACGGGCGGCTACACCTTC,CATSGREGTGGYTF
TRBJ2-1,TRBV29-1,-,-,TGCAGCGTTCCGGGACTCCGAAATGAGCAGTTCTTC,CSVPGLRNEQFF
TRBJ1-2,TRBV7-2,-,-,TGTGCCAGCACCAAAGCGGAGTGCTCCTATACGCACAACTTC,CASTKAECSYTHNF
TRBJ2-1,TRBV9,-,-,TGTGCCAGCAGCCTTAGGGGGGGGGGGGGGGATGATGAGCAGTTCTTC,CASSLRGGGGDDEQFF
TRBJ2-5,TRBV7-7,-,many,TGTGCCAGCAGCTTCTATATCCAAGAGACCCAGTACTTC,CASSFYIQETQYF
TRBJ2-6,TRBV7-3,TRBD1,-,TGTGCCAGCAGCCCAGGGGGCGCTAACGATGGCTACACCCTGACTTTC,CASSPGGANDGYTLTF
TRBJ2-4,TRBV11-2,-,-,TGTGCCAGCAGCTACATGGGGGGTGCCGAAAACATTCAGTACTTC,CASSYMGGAENIQYF
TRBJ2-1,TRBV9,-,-,TGTGCCAGCGGAATCCAGAATGTGCAGTTCTTC,CASGIQNVQFF
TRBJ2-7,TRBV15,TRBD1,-,TGTGCCACCAGCAGCCTGGACAGGGAGCTCGAGCAGTACTTC,CATSSLDRELEQYF
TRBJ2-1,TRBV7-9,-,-,-,CASSLHKTQYFEPQFF
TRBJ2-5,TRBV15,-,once,TGTGCCACCAGCAGAGATCAGAAGGGAAGGGAGACCCAGTACTTC,CATSRDQKGRETQYF
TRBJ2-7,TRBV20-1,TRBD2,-,TGCAGTGCTAGCTACCCTACTAGCGGGGTCTGGGAGCAGTACTTC,CSASYPTSGVWEQYF
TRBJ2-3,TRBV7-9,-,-,-,CASSLDRVEQYFGF
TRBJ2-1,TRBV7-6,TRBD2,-,TGTGCCAGCAGCGGACTAGCGGGGGGGGACAATGAGCAGTTCTTC,CASSGLAGGDNEQFF
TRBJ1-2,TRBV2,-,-,TGTGCCAGCAGTGTAGGGGGGCAGGGCTTATATGCCTACACCTTC,CASSVGGQGLYAYTF
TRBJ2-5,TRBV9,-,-,TGTGCCGCCCGCTCCGGGGGGACCCAGTACTTC,CAARSGGTQYF
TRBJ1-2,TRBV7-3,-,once,TGTGCCAGCTGCTTGGAGACGAACGCGCTTGTATATGGCTACACCTTC,CASCLETNALVYGYTF
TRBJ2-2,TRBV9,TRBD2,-,TGTGCCAGCAGCTTTAGCGGGAGGTCAGATACGCAGCTGTTTTTT,CASSFSGRSDTQLFF
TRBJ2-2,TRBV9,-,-,-,CASGDARNIQYFVFF
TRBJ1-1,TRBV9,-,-,TGTGCCAGCAGCTGGGAGGTGACAGGGAACACTGAAGCTTTCTTT,CASSWEVTGNTEAFF
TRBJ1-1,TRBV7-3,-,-,TGTGCCAGCAGCTTATGGCAGGGGCGCGACACTGAAGCTTTCTTT,CASSLWQGRDTEAFF
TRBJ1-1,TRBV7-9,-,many,TGTGCCAGCAGCTTGGAGATGACAGGGAACACTGAAGCTTTCTTT,CASSLEMTGNTEAFF
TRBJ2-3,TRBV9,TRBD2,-,TGTGCCAGCGGAGGAGCGGGGGAGACCGGAAGAGCGTATTTT,CASGGAGETGRAYF
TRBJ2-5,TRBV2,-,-,TGTGCCAGCAGTGGGGTGGGGGGCGCAGACACTGAAGCTTTC,CASSGVGGADTEAF
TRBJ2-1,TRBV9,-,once,TGTGCCAGCAGCGTAGTAGGGGGGGCAGCCGAGACCTTC,CASSVVGGAAETF
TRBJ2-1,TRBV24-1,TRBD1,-,TGTGCCACCAGTGACTACGACAGGGGGCGGAATGAGCAGTTCTTC,CATSDYDRGRNEQFF
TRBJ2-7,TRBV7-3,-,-,TGTGCCAGCAAGTTCACAGGGGAGGCCGACGAGCACTACTTC,CASKFTGEADEHYF
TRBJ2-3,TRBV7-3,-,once,TGTGCCAGCAGCTTAGCAGGCGGTGGCCATGCGGAGTATTTT,CASSLAGGGHAEYF
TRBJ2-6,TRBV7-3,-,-,TGTGCCAGCAGCTTGGAGAGGGACGGGCTCGTGCATGGCTACGGGGCCAACGTCCTGACTTTC,CASSLERDGLVHGYGANVLTF
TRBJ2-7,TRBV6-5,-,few,TGTGCCAGCGGAGGAGGGGGCGTTGGCTACGAGCAGTACTTC,CASGGGGVGYEQYF
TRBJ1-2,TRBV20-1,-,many,TGCAGTGCCCCTCCGGCAGGTCACTATGGCTACACCTTC,CSAPPAGHYGYTF
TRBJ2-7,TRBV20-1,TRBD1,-,TGCAGTGCTAGATCAATGGACAGGACGTACTACGAGCAGTACTTC,CSARSMDRTYYEQYF
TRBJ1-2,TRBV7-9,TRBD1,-,TGTGCCAGCAGCCCCGGGACAGGGGATCACACAGATGCGCACACCTTT,CASSPGTGDHTDAHTF
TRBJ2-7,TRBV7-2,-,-,TGTGCCAGCAGCTCCGGGGCTGGGTGTGCCGACACGTTCTTC,CASSSGAGCADTFF
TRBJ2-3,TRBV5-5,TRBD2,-,TGTGCCAGCAGCTTGGCTAGCGGGAGCACAGATACGCAGTATTTT,CASSLASGSTDTQYF
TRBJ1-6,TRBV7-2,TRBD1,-,TGTGCCAGCAGTCCAGACAGGGAAAAGTCACCCCTCCACTTT,CASSPDREKSPLHF
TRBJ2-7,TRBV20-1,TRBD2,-,TGCAGTGCTAGAGTACTAGCGGAGGCCTACGAGCAGTACTTC,CSARVLAEAYEQYF
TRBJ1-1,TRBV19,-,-,TGTGCCAGTAGCCTAGCTAGCGCGGGGTACAATGAGGCGTTCTTC,CASSLASAGYNEAFF
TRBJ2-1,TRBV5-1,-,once,TGCGCCAGCAGCTTAAATAGCAATCAGCCGAGCGATGAGCAGTTCTTC,CASSLNSNQPSDEQFF
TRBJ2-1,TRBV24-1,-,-,TGTGCCACCTTTGCAGGGGACACCGGGGAGCAGTTCTTT,CATFAGDTGEQFF
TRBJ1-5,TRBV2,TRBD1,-,TGTGCCAGCAGTTCGACAGGGAATCAGCCCCAGCATTTT,CASSSTGNQPQHF
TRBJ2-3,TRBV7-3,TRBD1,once,TGTGCCAGCAGCTCGGGGACAGGGACTGACTCTGGCTACTTT,CASSSGTGTDSGYF
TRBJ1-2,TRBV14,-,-,TGTGCCAGCAGCCAATTCGGTCTAGGGTATGGCTACACCTTC,CASSQFGLGYGYTF
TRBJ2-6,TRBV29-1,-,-,TGCAGCGTTGAGGAGTATGCAGGGGCCAACGTCCTGACTTTC,CSVEEYAGANVLTF
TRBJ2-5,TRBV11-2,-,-,TGTGCCAGCAGCAGAGATATGGAAGAAGAGACCCAGTACTTC,CASSRDMEEETQYF
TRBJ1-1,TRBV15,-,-,TGTGCCAGCAGCAGGGGCTCGAGCGGGGACACTGAAGCTTTCTTT,CASSRGSSGDTEAFF
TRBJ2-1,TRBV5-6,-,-,TGTGCCAGCAGCTTGTCCGGGACCCACAATGAGCAGTTCTTC,CASSLSGTHNEQFF
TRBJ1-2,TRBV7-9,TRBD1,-,TGTGCCAGCAGCTTACGGCTCAGGGGGTTGGATTATGGCTACACCTTC,CASSLRLRGLDYGYTF
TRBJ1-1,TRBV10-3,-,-,TGTGCCATCAGTGCCGGCGCAGGCGACACTGAAGCTTTCTTT,CAISAGAGDTEAFF